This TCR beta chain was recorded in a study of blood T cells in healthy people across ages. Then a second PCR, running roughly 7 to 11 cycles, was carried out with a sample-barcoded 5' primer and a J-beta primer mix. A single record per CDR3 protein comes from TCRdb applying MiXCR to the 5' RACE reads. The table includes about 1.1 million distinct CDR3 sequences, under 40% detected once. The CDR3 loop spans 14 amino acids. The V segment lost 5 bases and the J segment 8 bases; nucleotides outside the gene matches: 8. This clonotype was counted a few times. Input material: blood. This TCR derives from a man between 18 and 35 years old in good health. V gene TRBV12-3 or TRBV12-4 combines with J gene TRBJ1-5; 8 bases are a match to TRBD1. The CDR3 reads CASSPSGGGKPQHF. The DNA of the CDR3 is TGTGCCAGCAGTCCCTCAGGGGGCGGAAAGCCCCAGCATTTT.